This note documents a single T cell receptor (beta chain) sequence. 13 Jbeta primers and 60 Vbeta primers were used for the PCR. Generated by immunoSEQ multiplex PCR, the TCRdb table keeps only in-frame clones and is missing some. Seen here are 100,000 or so clones, around 74% observed once, and the top ten hold 8.6%. The data derive from a study of cytomegalovirus exposure and HLA in healthy donors. The specimen sequenced was PBMCs. This clonotype was obtained from a woman aged 40 to 49 in good health and CMV-seropositive.

The CDR3 region is CASSAPRRQAANYGYTF. The CDR3 nucleotides are TGTGCCAGTAGTGCCCCGCGCCGACAGGCCGCTAACTATGGCTACACCTTC. The chain uses TRBV19 and TRBJ1-2; D perhaps matches TRBD1 (6 bases). CDR3 length: 17 residues. Germline CDR1 reads LNHDA; CDR2 reads SQIVND (reference sequence). Trimming removed 5 bases at V and 0 bases at J, with 19 bases between. Together with reference TRBV19 and TRBJ1-2, the CDR3 gives the full variable domain: DGGITQSPKYLFRKEGQNVTLSCEQNLNHDAMYWYRQDPGQGLRLIYYSQIVNDFQKGDIAEGYSVSREKKESFPLTVTSAQKNPTAFYLCASSAPRRQAANYGYTFGSGTRLTVV.